These T cell receptor beta chains were read from a single sample in a study of cytomegalovirus exposure and HLA in healthy donors. Produced via immunoSEQ multiplex PCR; TCRdb's table is partial and in-frame only. The sample includes some 98,000 clones, approximately 9% of them seen just once. Sequencing used PBMCs. The receptors originated from a man in his forties or fifties in good health and CMV-seropositive. Both conserved end residues are part of each CDR3. D genes are given only for firm matches. Clone sizes are given selectively: once, few, many, or a class where the clone is expanded.

abundance: few
j_gene: TRBJ1-1
d_gene: TRBD1
v_gene: TRBV30
CDR3nt: TGTGCCTGGGGGACAGGGAAGGCTTTCTTT
CDR3aa: CAWGTGKAFF

abundance: few
j_gene: TRBJ2-1
d_gene: TRBD2
v_gene: TRBV29-1
CDR3nt: TGCAGCGTACGGGGGGCCTACAATGAGCAGTTCTTC
CDR3aa: CSVRGAYNEQFF

abundance: few
j_gene: TRBJ1-2
d_gene: .
v_gene: TRBV18
CDR3nt: TGTGCCAGCTCACCTGAGGTACTTAACTATGGCTACACCTTC
CDR3aa: CASSPEVLNYGYTF

abundance: .
j_gene: TRBJ1-5
d_gene: .
v_gene: TRBV7-6
CDR3nt: TGTGCCAGCAGCTTACAGGGCAATCAGCCCCAGCATTTT
CDR3aa: CASSLQGNQPQHF

abundance: .
j_gene: TRBJ2-7
d_gene: TRBD1
v_gene: TRBV5-6
CDR3nt: TGTGCCAGCAGCTTGGGTGAGAGACAGGGATACGAGCAGTACTTC
CDR3aa: CASSLGERQGYEQYF

abundance: .
j_gene: TRBJ1-4
d_gene: .
v_gene: TRBV7-9
CDR3nt: TGTGCCAGCAGCCCCCTCAGCCAACAGGGTAGTGAAAAACTGTTTTTT
CDR3aa: CASSPLSQQGSEKLFF

abundance: .
j_gene: TRBJ2-7
d_gene: .
v_gene: TRBV5-4
CDR3nt: TGTGCCAGCAGCTCACCGACGGAACAGGGGCAGTACTTC
CDR3aa: CASSSPTEQGQYF

abundance: .
j_gene: TRBJ1-5
d_gene: .
v_gene: TRBV29-1
CDR3nt: TGCAGCGTTGACCGCCGGGAGGACAGATCATATAGCAATCAGCCCCAGCATTTT
CDR3aa: CSVDRREDRSYSNQPQHF

abundance: .
j_gene: TRBJ2-2
d_gene: TRBD2
v_gene: TRBV9
CDR3nt: TGTGCCAGCAGCGCAACTAAGGGACTAGCGGACACCGGGGAGCTGTTTTTT
CDR3aa: CASSATKGLADTGELFF

abundance: .
j_gene: TRBJ2-1
d_gene: .
v_gene: TRBV9
CDR3nt: TGTGCCAGCAGCGTAGTCGGGAGTCCACACAATGAGCAGTTCTTC
CDR3aa: CASSVVGSPHNEQFF

abundance: few
j_gene: TRBJ1-4
d_gene: .
v_gene: TRBV7-2
CDR3nt: TGTGCCAGCAGCCGGGAGTACCAGAATGAAAAACTGTTTTTT
CDR3aa: CASSREYQNEKLFF

abundance: .
j_gene: TRBJ2-5
d_gene: TRBD2
v_gene: TRBV5-1
CDR3nt: TGCGCCAGCAGCGGGGGACTAGCGGGACAAGAGACCCAGTACTTC
CDR3aa: CASSGGLAGQETQYF

abundance: .
j_gene: TRBJ1-2
d_gene: .
v_gene: TRBV28
CDR3nt: TGTGCCAGCAGCCGAACGGACTTCGGCCCCTATGGCTACACCTTC
CDR3aa: CASSRTDFGPYGYTF

abundance: .
j_gene: TRBJ1-1
d_gene: .
v_gene: TRBV27
CDR3nt: TGTGCCAGCATCGATTTAAGGGCGGGGTACACTGAAGCTTTCTTT
CDR3aa: CASIDLRAGYTEAFF